This entry describes one TCR beta chain. This receptor's antigen is unknown. No much larger clone exists at a distance of one base, and base qualities are not known. TCRbeta CDR3 regions were amplified from genomic DNA using the immunoSEQ Assay, a bias-controlled multiplex PCR. Per the original workflow: The number of nucleated cells in each sample was estimated from the amplification of reference gene primers within the assay. To quantify the absolute abundance of each unique TCRbeta CDR3 rearrangement, sequence reads were collapsed and filtered. For each sample, productive Simpson clonality was calculated by taking the square root of Simpson's diversity index across productive rearrangements. TCRdb holds this immuneACCESS table with in-frame rearrangements only. Some clones are missing; in checked studies, unresolved V genes explain under half, and the rest has no known cause. Clonal size and the V and J genes are those of that table, whereas D and trimming came from the DNA. The sample table lists approximately 82,000 clones, about 81% of them with a count of one. The top ten clones comprise about 13% of the sample.

Whole blood was collected in K2EDTA tubes by collaborating institutions according to the institutions' own protocols. For TCRbeta analysis, collaborators shipped samples in one of three forms: frozen whole blood, isolated PBMCs, or DNA extracted from either of those sample types. The data belong to a study of blood T cell repertoires in COVID-19 (TCRdb year 2020). Context from the whole study: Collaborator samples came from the United States, Italy and Spain and covered acute and convalescent phases of COVID-19. The prospective study material was composed of cDNA or gDNA derived from T cells, B-cell-depleted T cells, or PBMCs. Subjects who had been exposed to COVID-19, were actively infected with it, or had recovered from it provided the deeply sampled blood TCRbeta repertoires that made up the dataset. The repertoires were made available in a free public database intended to serve as a resource for research on the immune response to SARS-CoV-2. The samples were drawn from the first 160 participants of the ongoing ImmuneRACE study and from 950 to 1,500 subjects provided by 6 global collaborators. Sample metadata almost always included a de-identified subject ID, COVID-19 status, age in years and sex. Where HLA class I and class II types were available, the types were taken from metadata supplied by the sample provider, not from assay-based typing.

The CDR3 holds 19 amino acids from the cysteine to the phenylalanine. The sequence is cut down to CDR3 DNA, 57 bases in frame from base 1. The germline V gene supplies CDR1 SGHTA and CDR2 FQGNSA. Trimming accounts for 4 bases at V and 4 bases at J, while the number of junction bases matched to no gene is 15. The full study reports these points: How much clinical and demographic metadata was included differed by source and by participant, and the metadata was provided uncurated.

The V gene is TRBV7-2 and the J gene is TRBJ2-2, with 10 bases aligning to TRBD1. This TCR was sampled from a human donor in a cohort sampled during active COVID-19. The sample comprised peripheral blood. The bases are TGTGCCAGCAGCTCAGGACTAGGAGGGGGACAGGGGCTCACCGGGGAGCTGTTTTTT. It translates to CASSSGLGGGQGLTGELFF.